The source of this T cell receptor beta chain is a study of neurological immune-mediated disorders. In this sample, this clonotype turned up many times. The antigen is not known. The cDNA was generated through 5'RACE incorporating 10-nucleotide random UMIs. A single run covered 15-18 subjects with over 160 million TCR-beta sequences. TCRdb processed the 5' RACE reads anew with MiXCR; each CDR3 protein has one entry. The table records tens of thousands of distinct CDR3 sequences, around 3.5% of them present only once. Germline loops: CDR1 SNHLY, CDR2 FYNNEI. Trimming left V 6 bases short and J 5 bases short, with 11 bases between. The CDR3 is 13 amino acids. Findings and limits, study-wide: Neither clinical nor MRI features showed any association with the multiple sclerosis repertoire cluster, and the authors stated that larger cohorts are needed. None of the CDR3 amino acid sequences in expanded clones turned up in more than one subject, which points to private repertoires in all groups.

The material sequenced was PBMCs. This chain joins TRBV2 and TRBJ2-1, with D possibly TRBD1 on 6 matching bases. The receptor comes from a woman aged 45 to 65 with multiple sclerosis. CDR3 residues: CASRLGQHNEQFF. CDR3 in DNA: TGTGCCAGCAGGCTCGGACAGCACAATGAGCAGTTCTTC.